This T cell receptor (beta chain) was documented in a study of shared clonotypes between healthy human individuals. Study-wide background: Used for every donor were three CD4 naive, three CD4 memory, two CD8 naive and one CD8 memory plate.

Germline V gene data show CDR1 as GTSNPN and CDR2 as SVGIG (reference sequence). The CDR3 covers 15 residues. J lost 0 bases, V lost 0 bases, and 3 bases had no gene match. Replicate sorted-subset PCRs were loaded with around 200 ng DNA, roughly 33,000 T cell genomes. Profiling relied on immunoSEQ multiplex PCR, and the TCRdb table lists in-frame clones only, not all of them. Of fewer than 3 million clones detected, around 90% appear once; the ten largest clones hold approximately 0.41%. On this clone: The antigen is unknown.

Study findings and constraints: Clonotype sharing among donors was expected to depend on sequencing depth.

The sequencing input was naive CD4+ T cells from PBMCs. This sample's subset: CD45RA+ positively selected. The clonotype comes from a man aged 18-30 years in good health. Some clones in this sample may be carry-over from other donors' samples. The J gene is TRBJ2-3, the V gene TRBV30, with 7 bases matching TRBD1. CDR3 DNA: TGTGCCTGGAGTGTAAAGGGGGCTAGCACAGATACGCAGTATTTT. Protein product: CAWSVKGASTDTQYF. The variable domain in full, with the rest retrieved from reference TRBV30 and TRBJ2-3, is SQTIHQWPATLVQPVGSPLSLECTVEGTSNPNLYWYRQAAGRGLQLLFYSVGIGQISSEVPQNLSASRPQDRQFILSSKKLLLSDSGFYLCAWSVKGASTDTQYFGPGTRLTVL.